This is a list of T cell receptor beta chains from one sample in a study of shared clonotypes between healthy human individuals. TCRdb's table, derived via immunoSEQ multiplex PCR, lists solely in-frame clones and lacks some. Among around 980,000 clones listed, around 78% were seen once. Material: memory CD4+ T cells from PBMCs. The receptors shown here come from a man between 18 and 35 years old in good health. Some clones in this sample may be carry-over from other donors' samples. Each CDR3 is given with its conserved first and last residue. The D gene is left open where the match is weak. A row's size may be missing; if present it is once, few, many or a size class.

CDR3nt: TGTGCCAGCAGCTTAGGAGTTGGGCAGCCCCAGCATTTT; CDR3aa: CASSLGVGQPQHF; j_gene: TRBJ1-5; d_gene: -; v_gene: TRBV11-1; abundance: -
CDR3nt: TGTGCCTGGAGTGAACGAGAAGAGGGGTTCTTC; CDR3aa: CAWSEREEGFF; j_gene: TRBJ2-1; d_gene: -; v_gene: TRBV30; abundance: -
CDR3nt: TGCGCCAGCAGCTTGGTCCCACCGGGACAGGGGACTGGAAACACCATATATTTT; CDR3aa: CASSLVPPGQGTGNTIYF; j_gene: TRBJ1-3; d_gene: TRBD1; v_gene: TRBV5-1; abundance: -
CDR3nt: TGTGCCAGCAGTATCGAATCCCAGGGGCAGCCCCAGCATTTT; CDR3aa: CASSIESQGQPQHF; j_gene: TRBJ1-5; d_gene: -; v_gene: TRBV2; abundance: -
CDR3nt: TGTGCCAGCAGCGGAGACTATCGGGGTTCTACGAGAGAGACCCAGTACTTC; CDR3aa: CASSGDYRGSTRETQYF; j_gene: TRBJ2-5; d_gene: -; v_gene: TRBV7-6; abundance: -
CDR3nt: TGTGCCAGCAGCTTAGCGCGGACTAGCGGAAATAATGAGCAGTTCTTC; CDR3aa: CASSLARTSGNNEQFF; j_gene: TRBJ2-1; d_gene: TRBD2; v_gene: TRBV7-2; abundance: -
CDR3nt: TGTGCCAGCAGTTTACTAGGCCTCGAGCAGTACTTC; CDR3aa: CASSLLGLEQYF; j_gene: TRBJ2-7; d_gene: -; v_gene: TRBV27; abundance: once
CDR3nt: TGCAGTGCTAAGCTAGCCTACGAGCAGTACTTC; CDR3aa: CSAKLAYEQYF; j_gene: TRBJ2-7; d_gene: -; v_gene: TRBV20-1; abundance: -
CDR3nt: TGCGCCAGCAGCTTCGAGGGGCGCACTGAAGCTTTCTTT; CDR3aa: CASSFEGRTEAFF; j_gene: TRBJ1-1; d_gene: -; v_gene: TRBV5-1; abundance: -
CDR3nt: TGTGCCAGCAGTTCCGGGACAGGGGGCCCCCCGGGGTACTTC; CDR3aa: CASSSGTGGPPGYF; j_gene: TRBJ2-7; d_gene: TRBD1; v_gene: TRBV28; abundance: -
CDR3nt: TGTGCCAGCAGCTTAGAGGGACTAGCGGGACGGTATGAGCAGTTCTTC; CDR3aa: CASSLEGLAGRYEQFF; j_gene: TRBJ2-1; d_gene: TRBD2; v_gene: TRBV7-2; abundance: many
CDR3nt: TGTGCCTGGGGTAGGGGCGGCCAAGAGACCCAGTACTTC; CDR3aa: CAWGRGGQETQYF; j_gene: TRBJ2-5; d_gene: -; v_gene: TRBV30; abundance: -
CDR3nt: TGTGCCAGCAGTTTATCGGCCGGCGCCCGGGGCCAAGAGACCCAGTACTTC; CDR3aa: CASSLSAGARGQETQYF; j_gene: TRBJ2-5; d_gene: -; v_gene: TRBV27; abundance: -
CDR3nt: TGTGCCAGCAGTCACGCCTATGAAGCTTTCTTT; CDR3aa: CASSHAYEAFF; j_gene: TRBJ1-1; d_gene: -; v_gene: TRBV28; abundance: -
CDR3nt: TGTGCCAGCAGCGCTAGCGGCACCTACAATGAGCAGTTCTTC; CDR3aa: CASSASGTYNEQFF; j_gene: TRBJ2-1; d_gene: TRBD2; v_gene: TRBV4-2; abundance: -
CDR3nt: TGTGCCAGCAGCGTAGACACCGATGGAAACACCATATATTTT; CDR3aa: CASSVDTDGNTIYF; j_gene: TRBJ1-3; d_gene: -; v_gene: TRBV9; abundance: once
CDR3nt: TGTGCCAGCAGACCCGCCCTGGGACAGACCTATGGCTACACCTTC; CDR3aa: CASRPALGQTYGYTF; j_gene: TRBJ1-2; d_gene: TRBD1; v_gene: TRBV7-2; abundance: -
CDR3nt: TGTGCCAGCAGCTTATTAAGGGGGGGGCAGGCCTCCTACGAGCAGTACTTC; CDR3aa: CASSLLRGGQASYEQYF; j_gene: TRBJ2-7; d_gene: -; v_gene: TRBV5-4; abundance: -
CDR3nt: TGTGCCAGCAGTTTGGGGGGCTTACTAGCGGAGAGATACGAGCAGTACTTC; CDR3aa: CASSLGGLLAERYEQYF; j_gene: TRBJ2-7; d_gene: TRBD2; v_gene: TRBV28; abundance: -
CDR3nt: TGTGCCAGCAGCCTATTTCAGGGGTCCTCAACTAATGAAAAACTGTTTTTT; CDR3aa: CASSLFQGSSTNEKLFF; j_gene: TRBJ1-4; d_gene: -; v_gene: TRBV5-6; abundance: -
CDR3nt: TGTGCCAGCAGCCAATCCAATCAGCCCCAGCATTTT; CDR3aa: CASSQSNQPQHF; j_gene: TRBJ1-5; d_gene: -; v_gene: TRBV7-8; abundance: few
CDR3nt: TGCAGCGTTGTTCGGGCGACTGGCTACACCTTC; CDR3aa: CSVVRATGYTF; j_gene: TRBJ1-2; d_gene: -; v_gene: TRBV29-1; abundance: -
CDR3nt: TGTGCCAGCAGCGTAGTCGGTGCAACTAATGAAAAACTGTTTTTT; CDR3aa: CASSVVGATNEKLFF; j_gene: TRBJ1-4; d_gene: -; v_gene: TRBV9; abundance: few
CDR3nt: TGTGCCAGCAGCGTAGGAGTTGGAGAGACCCAGTACTTC; CDR3aa: CASSVGVGETQYF; j_gene: TRBJ2-5; d_gene: -; v_gene: TRBV9; abundance: -
CDR3nt: TGTGCCAGCAGCTTGGCCTCGAAGGGTGGTACGCAGTATTTT; CDR3aa: CASSLASKGGTQYF; j_gene: TRBJ2-3; d_gene: -; v_gene: TRBV5-8; abundance: -
CDR3nt: TGTGCCAGCAGCCAATACAGGGCCGGGGAGCTGTTTTTT; CDR3aa: CASSQYRAGELFF; j_gene: TRBJ2-2; d_gene: -; v_gene: TRBV5-6; abundance: -
CDR3nt: TGTGCCAGCAGTTTTATGTTGGGCAGGGTCGTCTACACCTTC; CDR3aa: CASSFMLGRVVYTF; j_gene: TRBJ1-2; d_gene: -; v_gene: TRBV28; abundance: -
CDR3nt: TGTGCCATCAGTGACTACAGGGGCGGTCGGTCAGATACGCAGTATTTT; CDR3aa: CAISDYRGGRSDTQYF; j_gene: TRBJ2-3; d_gene: TRBD1; v_gene: TRBV10-3; abundance: -
CDR3nt: TGCGCCAGCAGCTTGGGGACTAGCGGGAGTGTTGAGACCCAGTACTTC; CDR3aa: CASSLGTSGSVETQYF; j_gene: TRBJ2-5; d_gene: TRBD2; v_gene: TRBV5-1; abundance: -
CDR3nt: TGTGCCAGCAGTGTCGCCACCAGGACAGGCTCCTACGAGCAGTACTTC; CDR3aa: CASSVATRTGSYEQYF; j_gene: TRBJ2-7; d_gene: TRBD1; v_gene: TRBV6-1; abundance: -
CDR3nt: TGCGCCAGCACCCTAGCGGGAGTGGCTGATACGCAGTATTTT; CDR3aa: CASTLAGVADTQYF; j_gene: TRBJ2-3; d_gene: TRBD2; v_gene: TRBV5-1; abundance: -
CDR3nt: TGTGCCAGCACCTGGCAGCTCACAGATACGCAGTATTTT; CDR3aa: CASTWQLTDTQYF; j_gene: TRBJ2-3; d_gene: -; v_gene: TRBV6-1; abundance: -
CDR3nt: TGTGCCATCAGTCGACAGAGAAACACTGAAGCTTTCTTT; CDR3aa: CAISRQRNTEAFF; j_gene: TRBJ1-1; d_gene: -; v_gene: TRBV10-3; abundance: once
CDR3nt: TGTGCCAGCACCAACAGTGGCGGGCAGCCCCAGCATTTT; CDR3aa: CASTNSGGQPQHF; j_gene: TRBJ1-5; d_gene: -; v_gene: TRBV6-5; abundance: few
CDR3nt: TGTGCCAGCAGCTTAGCGGTTGGGACACCACTCTCCTACGAGCAGTACTTC; CDR3aa: CASSLAVGTPLSYEQYF; j_gene: TRBJ2-7; d_gene: -; v_gene: TRBV7-9; abundance: -
CDR3nt: TGTGCCAGCACTAGCACAGATACGCAGTATTTT; CDR3aa: CASTSTDTQYF; j_gene: TRBJ2-3; d_gene: -; v_gene: TRBV18; abundance: -
CDR3nt: TGTGCCAGCAGTCAACAAACAGGGGTGAGGAACGAGCAGTACTTC; CDR3aa: CASSQQTGVRNEQYF; j_gene: TRBJ2-7; d_gene: TRBD1; v_gene: TRBV28; abundance: -
CDR3nt: TGCGCCAGCAGCGACTCTCCAGGGTCCTCCTACGAGCAGTACTTC; CDR3aa: CASSDSPGSSYEQYF; j_gene: TRBJ2-7; d_gene: -; v_gene: TRBV5-1; abundance: -
CDR3nt: TGTGCCAGCAGCTTCCGCGCACCCGAGACCCAGTACTTC; CDR3aa: CASSFRAPETQYF; j_gene: TRBJ2-5; d_gene: -; v_gene: TRBV5-6; abundance: many
CDR3nt: TGTGCCTCCGGACAGCTCTATGGCTACACCTTC; CDR3aa: CASGQLYGYTF; j_gene: TRBJ1-2; d_gene: -; v_gene: TRBV19; abundance: few